The 14 T cell receptor beta chains below all came from one sample that was sequenced in a study of response to subunit inactivated influenza vaccine. TCRdb itself ran the RT-PCR reads through MiXCR, one entry per CDR3 protein. The sample has a few hundred thousand distinct CDR3 sequences; around 15% are singletons. The source material was PBMCs from blood, sampled 11 to 12 days after vaccination. These receptors all come from a man aged 50-59 years who received an inactivated influenza vaccine.

This chain uses TRBV7-2 with TRBJ2-5, with D unresolved. The CDR3 is made up of 14 amino acids. Trimming took off 0 bases at V and 0 bases at J, with 5 bases between the two ends. The germline CDR1 and CDR2 sequences are SGHTA and FQGNSA. The CDR3: CASSLAAYQETQYF. The DNA of the CDR3 is TGTGCCAGCAGCTTAGCGGCCTACCAAGAGACCCAGTACTTC.

There are many counts of this clonotype. The gene calls are TRBV20-1 and TRBJ2-3; 15 bases align to TRBD2. This CDR3 has 17 amino acids. The J segment lost 2 bases and the V segment lost 6 bases, leaving 9 bases of the junction unmatched. Germline values: CDR1 DFQATT, CDR2 SNEGSKA (reference sequence). CDR3 in DNA: TGCAGTGCACTCACCCGGACTAGCGGGGGGGTCACAGATACGCAGTATTTT. Its translation is CSALTRTSGGVTDTQYF.

The chain has TRBV5-4 and TRBJ2-5; the D gene is possibly TRBD1 (5 bases). Germline V gene lookup returns CDR1 SGHNT and CDR2 YYREEE (reference sequence). The CDR3 contains 13 residues. The V and J ends lost 1 base and 3 bases respectively, with 7 bases between them. CDR3 bases: TGTGCCAGCAGCTTGCTGGACAAAGAGACCCAGTACTTC. It yields the protein CASSLLDKETQYF.

The gene calls are TRBV7-2 and TRBJ2-7; 10 positions match TRBD2. CDR3 length: 17 residues. V shed 0 bases, J shed 3 bases, and the junction held 8 bases outside the gene matches. In germline, CDR1 is SGHTA, CDR2 FQGNSA. The CDR3 nucleotides read TGTGCCAGCAGCTTAGCCCCCGGACTAGCGGCGCACTACGAGCAGTACTTC. Translated: CASSLAPGLAAHYEQYF.

With respect to this clonotype: The junction does not match germline at one end; this may be a read error. The J gene is TRBJ2-7, the V gene TRBV7-7; D is undetermined. Germline-derived CDR1 and CDR2 are SSHAT and FNYEAQ (reference sequence). This CDR3 region has 14 residues. The CDR3 reads CASSRTPSSYEQYF. CDR3 nucleotides: TGTGCTAGCAGCCGGACGCCAAGCTCCTACGAGCAGTACTTC.

The chain uses TRBV20-1 and TRBJ2-7; 12 bases line up with TRBD2. The CDR3 is 15 amino acids. Germline-derived CDR1 and CDR2 are DFQATT and SNEGSKA (reference sequence). V was clipped by 5 bases and J by 0 bases; unmatched bases: 5. CDR3: CSALKTSGSSYEQYF. The CDR3 DNA follows: TGCAGTGCTCTTAAGACTAGCGGGAGCTCCTACGAGCAGTACTTC.

This clonotype was picked up a small number of times. V is TRBV12-3 or TRBV12-4 and J is TRBJ2-1; a weak D match, TRBD1 (6 bases). V lost 6 bases to trimming and J lost 6 bases, with 15 bases between them. CDR3 length: 14 amino acids. The CDR3 nucleotides are TGTGCCAGCAGGCTGGGGACAAGAGCCAATGAGCAGTTCTTC. Translation: CASRLGTRANEQFF.

The chain combines TRBV19 with TRBJ2-2, with D uncertain. Trimming took off 6 bases at V and 7 bases at J, with 12 bases between the two ends. CDR3 length equals 13 residues. CDR1 is LNHDA and CDR2 is SQIVND in the germline V gene (reference sequence). The CDR3 nucleotides read TGTGCCAGTAGCGCCGCTGGGGACGGGGAGCTGTTTTTT. It encodes CASSAAGDGELFF.

This clonotype has only a few counts. The rearrangement links TRBV20-1 to TRBJ2-5; TRBD1 might be the D (6 bases). Germline V CDR1 and CDR2: DFQATT, SNEGSKA (reference sequence). This CDR3 has 14 residues. Trimming left V 4 bases short and J 1 base short, with 13 bases between. In DNA form, the CDR3 reads TGCAGTGCTACCCCCCTGGACAGCCAAGAGACCCAGTACTTC. Protein: CSATPLDSQETQYF.

This clonotype was seen at least ten times. V and J are TRBV5-1 and TRBJ2-7; D not resolved. Germline V gene sequence: CDR1 SGHRS, CDR2 YFSETQ. Trimming removed 3 bases at V and 1 base at J, with 8 bases between. The CDR3 runs to 13 residues. The CDR3 spells CASSSTLSYEQYF. CDR3 nucleotide sequence: TGCGCCAGCAGCTCTACACTTTCCTACGAGCAGTACTTC.

As DNA, the CDR3 is TGTGCCAGCAGTTTAGCCCACAGGGGTCCCACGGATGGCTACACCTTC. Encoded protein: CASSLAHRGPTDGYTF. The chain carries TRBV12-3 or TRBV12-4 and TRBJ1-2, with 7 bases that match TRBD1. There are 16 residues in the CDR3. Unmatched junction bases numbered 10, after V lost 0 bases and J lost 6 bases.

At least ten counts were recorded for this clonotype. The chain recombines TRBV6-2 or TRBV6-3 with TRBJ2-1; the D gene could be TRBD1 or TRBD2 (5 bases each). Germline V gene lookup returns CDR1 MNHEY and CDR2 SVGEGT. This CDR3 contains 14 residues. V was shortened by 6 bases and J by 3 bases, with 12 bases between the two germline ends. In nucleotides, the CDR3 is TGTGCCAGCAGACCCGGGACCAACTACAATGAGCAGTTCTTC. It encodes CASRPGTNYNEQFF.

The chain is built from TRBV20-1 and TRBJ2-2; 8 bases fit TRBD2. V lost 6 bases to trimming and J lost 3 bases; unmatched junction nucleotides: 6. The CDR3 covers 14 residues. In germline, CDR1 is DFQATT, CDR2 SNEGSKA (reference sequence). The CDR3 sequence: CSAGRGTDTGELFF. The CDR3 DNA reads as TGCAGTGCCGGGAGGGGGACCGACACCGGGGAGCTGTTTTTT.

In its sample, this clonotype was seen many times. The chain recombines TRBV24-1 with TRBJ1-5; D unresolved. Trimming took 0 bases from V and 1 from J, leaving 6 bases between them. CDR3 length equals 15 residues. Germline assignment: CDR1 KGHDR and CDR2 SFDVKD. The CDR3 sequence: CATSDLSQSNQPQHF. The CDR3 DNA is TGTGCCACCAGTGATTTGTCCCAAAGCAATCAGCCCCAGCATTTT.